This TCR beta chain was found in a study of CD4+ T cells in melanoma (dated 2022 in TCRdb). Regarding the complete study: Neoantigen-specific CD4+ T cells in human melanoma were what the study investigated.

About this clone: The specificity of this receptor is unknown. The input lacks base qualities; no much larger clone sits a single base away.

Donors were patients with melanoma. Trimming removed 4 bases from V and 3 bases from J; the gene matches leave 5 bases unexplained. The germline V gene encodes CDR1 SGHTA and CDR2 FQGNSA. The CDR3 numbers 14 residues from cysteine through phenylalanine. The CDR3 DNA has 42 bases and is translated from base 1. Broader findings and caveats from the paper: Neoantigen-specific CD4+ T cells were reported to be correlated with the function of CD8+ T cells, macrophages and B cells. According to the report, neoantigen-specific CD4+ T cells in melanoma displayed diverse differentiation states.

The library relied on the immunoSEQ multiplex PCR assay. TCRdb limited this immuneACCESS table to in-frame rearrangements with V and J called. A share of clones is missing; checked studies link under half to unresolved V genes, and the rest is unexplained. This sample holds around 110,000 clones; roughly 90% were observed only once. In total, the top ten clones hold roughly 3.5% of the sample. This TCR was recovered from a human donor with melanoma. The sequencing input was peripheral blood. The rearranged chain carries TRBV7-2 and TRBJ1-2, and 7 bases in between align with TRBD1. The DNA is as follows: TGTGCCAGCAGCTCTATAGGACAGGACTATGGCTACACCTTC. Its amino acids are CASSSIGQDYGYTF.